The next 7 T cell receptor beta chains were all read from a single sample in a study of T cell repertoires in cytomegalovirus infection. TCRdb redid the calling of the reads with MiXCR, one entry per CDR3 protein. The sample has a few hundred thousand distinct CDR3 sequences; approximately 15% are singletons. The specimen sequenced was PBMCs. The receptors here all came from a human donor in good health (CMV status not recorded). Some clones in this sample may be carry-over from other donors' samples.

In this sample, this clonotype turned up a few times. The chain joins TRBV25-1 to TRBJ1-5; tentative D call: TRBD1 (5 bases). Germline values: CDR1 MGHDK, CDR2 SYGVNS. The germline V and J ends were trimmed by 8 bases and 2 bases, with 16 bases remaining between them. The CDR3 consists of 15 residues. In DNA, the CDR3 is TGTGCCAGCTGGACGCAGGGCGCGGGCAATCAGCCCCAGCATTTT. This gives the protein CASWTQGAGNQPQHF.

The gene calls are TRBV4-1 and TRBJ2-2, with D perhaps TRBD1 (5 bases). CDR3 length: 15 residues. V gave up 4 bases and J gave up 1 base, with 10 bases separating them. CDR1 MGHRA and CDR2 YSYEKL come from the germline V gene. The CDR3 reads CASSPQVLNTGELFF. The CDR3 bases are TGCGCCAGCAGCCCACAGGTCCTGAACACCGGGGAGCTGTTTTTT.

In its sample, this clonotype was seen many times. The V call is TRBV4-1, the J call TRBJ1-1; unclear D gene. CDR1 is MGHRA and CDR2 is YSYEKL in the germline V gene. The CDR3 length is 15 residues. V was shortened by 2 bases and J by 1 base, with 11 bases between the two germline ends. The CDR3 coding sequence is TGCGCCAGCAGCCAACAACGGCTTCAGAACACTGAAGCTTTCTTT. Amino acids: CASSQQRLQNTEAFF.

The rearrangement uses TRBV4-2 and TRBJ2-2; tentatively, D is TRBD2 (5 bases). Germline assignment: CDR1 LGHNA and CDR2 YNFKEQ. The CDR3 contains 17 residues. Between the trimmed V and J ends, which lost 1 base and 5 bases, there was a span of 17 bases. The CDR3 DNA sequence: TGTGCCAGCAGCCAAGTTCTGGCACTGACGGGGACCGGGGAGCTGTTTTTT. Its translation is CASSQVLALTGTGELFF.

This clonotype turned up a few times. CDR3 loop: CASSVDRGSGNTIYF. CDR3 bases: TGTGCCAGCAGCGTAGACAGGGGATCTGGAAACACCATATATTTT. The chain has TRBV7-2 and TRBJ1-3, with 8 nucleotides matching TRBD1. CDR1 SGHTA and CDR2 FQGNSA come from the germline V gene. V lost 5 bases, J lost 1 base, and 4 bases stayed unmatched. The CDR3 is 15 residues long.

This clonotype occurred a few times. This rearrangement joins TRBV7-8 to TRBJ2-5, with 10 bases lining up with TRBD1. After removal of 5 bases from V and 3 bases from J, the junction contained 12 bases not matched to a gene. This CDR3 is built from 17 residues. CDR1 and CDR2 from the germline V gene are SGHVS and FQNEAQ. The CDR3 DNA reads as TGTGCCAGCAGCGCCTCAATGGGACAGGGGAGGAAAGAGACCCAGTACTTC. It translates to CASSASMGQGRKETQYF. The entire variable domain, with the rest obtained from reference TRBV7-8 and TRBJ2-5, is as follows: GAGVSQSPRYKVAKRGQDVALRCDPISGHVSLFWYQQALGQGPEFLTYFQNEAQLDKSGLPSDRFFAERPEGSVSTLKIQRTQQEDSAVYLCASSASMGQGRKETQYFGPGTRLLVL.

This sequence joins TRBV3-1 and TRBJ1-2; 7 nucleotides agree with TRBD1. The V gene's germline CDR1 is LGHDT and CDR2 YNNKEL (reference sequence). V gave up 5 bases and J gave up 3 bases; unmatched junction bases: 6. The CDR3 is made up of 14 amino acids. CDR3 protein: CASSYGTAYYGYTF. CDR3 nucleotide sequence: TGTGCCAGCAGCTACGGGACAGCCTACTATGGCTACACCTTC.